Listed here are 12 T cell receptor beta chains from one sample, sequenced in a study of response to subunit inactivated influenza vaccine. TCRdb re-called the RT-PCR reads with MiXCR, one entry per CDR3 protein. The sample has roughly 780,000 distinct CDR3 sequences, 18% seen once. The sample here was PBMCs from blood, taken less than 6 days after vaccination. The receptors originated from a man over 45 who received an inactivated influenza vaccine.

CDR3 nucleotide sequence: TGTGCCAGCAGGCGACAGGGAAGTGCCACTAACTATGGCTACACCTTC. Its protein is CASRRQGSATNYGYTF. V gene TRBV5-5 combines with J gene TRBJ1-2; the match to TRBD1 covers 7 bases. This CDR3 has 16 residues. V lost 5 bases, J lost 0 bases, and 10 bases stayed unmatched. Germline values: CDR1 SGHKS, CDR2 YYEKEE (reference sequence).

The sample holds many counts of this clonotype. The CDR3 DNA follows: TGTGCCACCAGTGATCCCCGACGACACAATAATGAAAAACTGTTTTTT. Its translation: CATSDPRRHNNEKLFF. The rearrangement joins TRBV24-1 to TRBJ1-4; D is unclear. Germline-derived CDR1 and CDR2 are KGHDR and SFDVKD. The CDR3 consists of 16 residues. V was trimmed by 3 bases and J by 4 bases, leaving 14 bases between them.

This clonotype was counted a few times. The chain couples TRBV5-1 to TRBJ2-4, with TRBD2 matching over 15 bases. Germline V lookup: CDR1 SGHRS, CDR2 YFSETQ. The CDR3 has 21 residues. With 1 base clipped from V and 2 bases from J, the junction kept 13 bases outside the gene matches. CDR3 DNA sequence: TGCGCCAGCAGCTTGCAGCCCTGGACTAGCGGGGGGGCCAGGTCCAAAAACATTCAGTACTTC. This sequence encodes CASSLQPWTSGGARSKNIQYF.

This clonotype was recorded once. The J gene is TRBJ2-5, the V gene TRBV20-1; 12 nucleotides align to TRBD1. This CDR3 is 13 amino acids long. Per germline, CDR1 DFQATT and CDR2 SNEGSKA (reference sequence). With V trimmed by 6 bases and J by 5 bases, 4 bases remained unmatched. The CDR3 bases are TGCAGTGCAGGGGGACAGGGGGCCGAGACCCAGTACTTC. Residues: CSAGGQGAETQYF.

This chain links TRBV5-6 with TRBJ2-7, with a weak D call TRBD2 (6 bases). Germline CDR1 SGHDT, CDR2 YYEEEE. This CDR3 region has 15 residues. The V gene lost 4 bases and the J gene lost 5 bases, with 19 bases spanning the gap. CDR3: CASSAGGTPPHEQYF. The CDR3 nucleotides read TGTGCCAGCAGCGCGGGTGGGACTCCACCACACGAGCAGTACTTC.

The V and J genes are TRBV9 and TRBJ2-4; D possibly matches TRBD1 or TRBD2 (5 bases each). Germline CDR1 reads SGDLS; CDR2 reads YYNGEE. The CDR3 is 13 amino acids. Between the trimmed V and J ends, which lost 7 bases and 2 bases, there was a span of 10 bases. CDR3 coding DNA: TGTGCCAGCGGGGGTCAAACCAAAAACATTCAGTACTTC. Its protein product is CASGGQTKNIQYF. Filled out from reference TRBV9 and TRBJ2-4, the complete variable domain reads DSGVTQTPKHLITATGQRVTLRCSPRSGDLSVYWYQQSLDQGLQFLIQYYNGEERAKGNILERFSAQQFPDLHSELNLSSLELGDSALYFCASGGQTKNIQYFGAGTRLSVL.

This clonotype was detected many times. The CDR3 here is CAIRSQGSSSYNEQFF. For the CDR3, the DNA is TGTGCCATCAGGAGTCAGGGCTCGAGCTCCTACAATGAGCAGTTCTTC. This chain joins TRBV10-3 and TRBJ2-1, with D maybe TRBD1 (5 bases). This CDR3 region has 16 residues. From germline, CDR1 is ENHRY and CDR2 SYGVKD. The V end lost 6 bases, the J end lost 0 bases, and 15 bases lay between the germline ends.

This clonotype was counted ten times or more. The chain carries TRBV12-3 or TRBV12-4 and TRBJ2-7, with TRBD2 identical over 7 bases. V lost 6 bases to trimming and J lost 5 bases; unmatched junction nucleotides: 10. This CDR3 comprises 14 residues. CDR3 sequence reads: CASSPGLTLDEQYF. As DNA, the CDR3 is TGTGCCAGCAGCCCGGGACTAACGCTGGACGAGCAGTACTTC.

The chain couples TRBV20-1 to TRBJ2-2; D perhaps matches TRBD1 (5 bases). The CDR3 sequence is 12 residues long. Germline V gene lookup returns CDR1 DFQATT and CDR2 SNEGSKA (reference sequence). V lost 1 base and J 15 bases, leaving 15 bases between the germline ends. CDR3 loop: CSARGTGRVVFF. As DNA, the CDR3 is TGCAGTGCTAGAGGAACGGGCAGGGTGGTGTTTTTT.

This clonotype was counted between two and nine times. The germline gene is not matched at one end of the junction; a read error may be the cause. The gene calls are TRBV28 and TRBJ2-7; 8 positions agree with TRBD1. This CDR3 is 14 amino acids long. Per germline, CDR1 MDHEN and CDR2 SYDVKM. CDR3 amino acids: CASSFRPDRAEKYF. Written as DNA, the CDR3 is TGTGCCAGCAGTTTTCGTCCGGACAGGGCCGAGAAGTACTTC.

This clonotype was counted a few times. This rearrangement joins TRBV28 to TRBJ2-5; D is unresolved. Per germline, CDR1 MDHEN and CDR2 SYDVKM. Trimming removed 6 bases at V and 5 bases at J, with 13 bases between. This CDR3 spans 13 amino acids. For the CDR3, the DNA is TGTGCCAGCAGGCCGTTTGGTCTCGAGACCCAGTACTTC. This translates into CASRPFGLETQYF.

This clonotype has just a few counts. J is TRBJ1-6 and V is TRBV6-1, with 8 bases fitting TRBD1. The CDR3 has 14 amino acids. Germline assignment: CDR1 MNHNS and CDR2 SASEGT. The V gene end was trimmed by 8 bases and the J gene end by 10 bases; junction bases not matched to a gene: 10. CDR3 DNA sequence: TGTGCCAGCGCGCGAGACAGGGGTATATCACCCCTCCACTTT. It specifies CASARDRGISPLHF.